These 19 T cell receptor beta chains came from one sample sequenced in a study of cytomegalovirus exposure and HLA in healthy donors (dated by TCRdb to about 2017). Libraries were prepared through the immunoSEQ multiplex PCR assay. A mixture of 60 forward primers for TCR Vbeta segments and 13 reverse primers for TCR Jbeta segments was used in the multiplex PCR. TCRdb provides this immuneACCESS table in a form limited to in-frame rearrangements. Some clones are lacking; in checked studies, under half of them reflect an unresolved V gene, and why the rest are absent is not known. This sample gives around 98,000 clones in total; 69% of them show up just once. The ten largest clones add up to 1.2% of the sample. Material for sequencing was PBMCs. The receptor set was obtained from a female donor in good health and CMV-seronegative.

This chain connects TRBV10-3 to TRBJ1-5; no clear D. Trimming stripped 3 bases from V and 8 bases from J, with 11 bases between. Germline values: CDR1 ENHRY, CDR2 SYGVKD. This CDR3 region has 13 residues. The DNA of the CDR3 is TGTGCCATCAGTGATATATCCGGTAAGCCCCAGCATTTT. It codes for CAISDISGKPQHF.

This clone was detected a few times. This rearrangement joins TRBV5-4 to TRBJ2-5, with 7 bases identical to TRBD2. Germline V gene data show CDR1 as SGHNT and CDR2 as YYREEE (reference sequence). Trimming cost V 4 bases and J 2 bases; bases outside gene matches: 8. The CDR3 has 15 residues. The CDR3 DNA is TGTGCCAGCAGCCCTAGTCTAGCGGTGCAAGAGACCCAGTACTTC. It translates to CASSPSLAVQETQYF. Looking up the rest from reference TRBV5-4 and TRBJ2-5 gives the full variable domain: ETGVTQSPTHLIKTRGQQVTLRCSSQSGHNTVSWYQQALGQGPQFIFQYYREEENGRGNFPPRFSGLQFPNYSSELNVNALELDDSALYLCASSPSLAVQETQYFGPGTRLLVL.

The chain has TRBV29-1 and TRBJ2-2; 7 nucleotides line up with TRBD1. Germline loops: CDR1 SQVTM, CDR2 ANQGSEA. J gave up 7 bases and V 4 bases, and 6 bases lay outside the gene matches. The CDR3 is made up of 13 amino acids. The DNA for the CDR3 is TGCAGCGTTGGGGAGACAGGGTTCGGGGAGCTGTTTTTT. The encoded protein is CSVGETGFGELFF.

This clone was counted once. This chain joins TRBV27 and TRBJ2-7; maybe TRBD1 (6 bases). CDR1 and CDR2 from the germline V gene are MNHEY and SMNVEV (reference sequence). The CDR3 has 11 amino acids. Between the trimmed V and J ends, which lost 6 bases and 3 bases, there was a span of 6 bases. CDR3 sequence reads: CASRQGYEQYF. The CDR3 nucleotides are TGTGCCAGCAGACAGGGCTACGAGCAGTACTTC.

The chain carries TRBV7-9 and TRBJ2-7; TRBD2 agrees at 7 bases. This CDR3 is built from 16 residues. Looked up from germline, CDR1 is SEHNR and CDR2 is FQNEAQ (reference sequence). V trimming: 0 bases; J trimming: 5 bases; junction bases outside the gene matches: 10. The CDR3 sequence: CASSLATSRQSDEQYF. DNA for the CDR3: TGTGCCAGCAGCTTAGCGACTAGCCGCCAAAGCGACGAGCAGTACTTC.

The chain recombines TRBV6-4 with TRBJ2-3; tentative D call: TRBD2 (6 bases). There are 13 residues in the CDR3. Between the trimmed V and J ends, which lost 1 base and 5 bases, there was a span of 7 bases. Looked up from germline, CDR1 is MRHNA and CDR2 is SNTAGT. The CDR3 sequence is CASSDWRGDTQYF. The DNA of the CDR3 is TGTGCCAGCAGTGACTGGAGGGGAGATACGCAGTATTTT.

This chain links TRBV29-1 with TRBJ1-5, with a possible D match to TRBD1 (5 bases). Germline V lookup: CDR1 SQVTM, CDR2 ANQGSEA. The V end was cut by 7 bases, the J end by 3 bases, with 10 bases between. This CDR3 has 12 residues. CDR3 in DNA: TGCAGCGCTCGACAGAACAATCAGCCCCAGCATTTT. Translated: CSARQNNQPQHF.

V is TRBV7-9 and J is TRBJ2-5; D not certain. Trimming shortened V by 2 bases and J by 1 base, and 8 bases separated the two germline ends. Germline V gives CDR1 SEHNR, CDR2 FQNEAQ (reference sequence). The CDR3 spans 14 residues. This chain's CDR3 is CASSLSTGQETQYF. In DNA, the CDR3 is TGTGCCAGCAGCTTAAGTACGGGCCAAGAGACCCAGTACTTC.

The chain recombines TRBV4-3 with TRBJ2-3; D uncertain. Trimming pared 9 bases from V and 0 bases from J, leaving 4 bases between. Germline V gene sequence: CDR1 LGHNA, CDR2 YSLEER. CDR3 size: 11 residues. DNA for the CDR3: TGCGCCAGTTCTAGCACAGATACGCAGTATTTT. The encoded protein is CASSSTDTQYF.

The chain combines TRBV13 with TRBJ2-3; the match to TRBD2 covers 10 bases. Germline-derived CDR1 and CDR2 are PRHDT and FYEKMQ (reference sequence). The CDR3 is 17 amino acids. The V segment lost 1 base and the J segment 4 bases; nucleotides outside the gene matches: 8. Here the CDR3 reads CASSLAASGSGADTQYF. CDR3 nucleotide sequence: TGTGCCAGCAGCTTAGCCGCTAGCGGGAGTGGGGCAGATACGCAGTATTTT. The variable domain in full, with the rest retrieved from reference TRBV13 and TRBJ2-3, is AAGVIQSPRHLIKEKRETATLKCYPIPRHDTVYWYQQGPGQDPQFLISFYEKMQSDKGSIPDRFSAQQFSDYHSELNMSSLELGDSALYFCASSLAASGSGADTQYFGPGTRLTVL.

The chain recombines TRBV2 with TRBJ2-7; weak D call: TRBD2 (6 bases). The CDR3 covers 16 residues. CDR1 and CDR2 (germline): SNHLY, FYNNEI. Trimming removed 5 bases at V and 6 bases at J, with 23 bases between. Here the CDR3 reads CASSPRKGAGMSEQYF. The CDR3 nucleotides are TGTGCCAGCAGTCCCCGCAAAGGCGCGGGAATGAGCGAGCAGTACTTC. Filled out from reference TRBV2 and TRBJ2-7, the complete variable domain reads EPEVTQTPSHQVTQMGQEVILRCVPISNHLYFYWYRQILGQKVEFLVSFYNNEISEKSEIFDDQFSVERPDGSNFTLKIRSTKLEDSAMYFCASSPRKGAGMSEQYFGPGTRLTVT.

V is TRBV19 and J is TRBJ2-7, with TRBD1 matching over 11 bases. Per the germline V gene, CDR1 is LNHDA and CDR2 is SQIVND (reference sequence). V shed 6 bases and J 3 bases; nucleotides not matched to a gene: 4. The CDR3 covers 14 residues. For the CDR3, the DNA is TGTGCCAGTAGCCGGACAGGGGGCTTCTACGAGCAGTACTTC. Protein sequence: CASSRTGGFYEQYF.

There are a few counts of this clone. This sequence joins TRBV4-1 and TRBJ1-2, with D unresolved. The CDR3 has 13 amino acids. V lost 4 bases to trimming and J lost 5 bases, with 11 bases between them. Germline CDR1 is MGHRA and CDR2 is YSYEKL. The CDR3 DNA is TGCGCCAGCAGCCCATATTCGGGGTATGGCTACACCTTC. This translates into CASSPYSGYGYTF.

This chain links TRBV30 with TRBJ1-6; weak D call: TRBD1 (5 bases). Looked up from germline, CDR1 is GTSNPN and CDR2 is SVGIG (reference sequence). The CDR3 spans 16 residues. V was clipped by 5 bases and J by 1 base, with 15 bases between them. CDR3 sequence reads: CAWEAGIGSYNSPLHF. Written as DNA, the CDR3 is TGTGCCTGGGAGGCAGGGATAGGTTCCTATAATTCACCCCTCCACTTT. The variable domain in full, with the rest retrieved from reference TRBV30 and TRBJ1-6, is SQTIHQWPATLVQPVGSPLSLECTVEGTSNPNLYWYRQAAGRGLQLLFYSVGIGQISSEVPQNLSASRPQDRQFILSSKKLLLSDSGFYLCAWEAGIGSYNSPLHFGNGTRLTVT.

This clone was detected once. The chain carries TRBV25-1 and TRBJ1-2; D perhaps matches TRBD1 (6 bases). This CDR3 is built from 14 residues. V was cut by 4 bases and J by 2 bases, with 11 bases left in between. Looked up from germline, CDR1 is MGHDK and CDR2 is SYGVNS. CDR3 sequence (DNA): TGTGCCAGCAGTGTTCCCGGACAGAACTATGGCTACACCTTC. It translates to CASSVPGQNYGYTF.

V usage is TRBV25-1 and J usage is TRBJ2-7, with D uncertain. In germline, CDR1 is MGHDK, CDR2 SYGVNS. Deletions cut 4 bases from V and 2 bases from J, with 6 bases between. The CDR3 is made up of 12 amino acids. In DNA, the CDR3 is TGTGCCAGCAGTGGCCTAGCCTACGAGCAGTACTTC. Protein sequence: CASSGLAYEQYF.

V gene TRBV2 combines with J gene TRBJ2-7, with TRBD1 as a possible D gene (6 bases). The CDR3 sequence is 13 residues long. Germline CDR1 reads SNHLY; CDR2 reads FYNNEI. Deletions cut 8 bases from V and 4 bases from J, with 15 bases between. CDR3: CASRDTASYEQYF. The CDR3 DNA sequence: TGTGCCAGCCGGGACACAGCCTCGTACGAGCAGTACTTC.

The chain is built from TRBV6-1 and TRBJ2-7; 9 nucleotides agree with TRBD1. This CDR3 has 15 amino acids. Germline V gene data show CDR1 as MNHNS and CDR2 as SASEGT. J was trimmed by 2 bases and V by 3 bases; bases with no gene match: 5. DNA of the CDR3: TGTGCCAGCAGTGAGGGGACAGGGATGGCCTACGAGCAGTACTTC. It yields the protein CASSEGTGMAYEQYF.

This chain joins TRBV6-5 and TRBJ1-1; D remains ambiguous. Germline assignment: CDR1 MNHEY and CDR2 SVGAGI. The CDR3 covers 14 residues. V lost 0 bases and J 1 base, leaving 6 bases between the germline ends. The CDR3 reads CASSYSATNTEAFF. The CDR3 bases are TGTGCCAGCAGTTACTCGGCCACGAACACTGAAGCTTTCTTT.